This entry features one TCR beta chain sequence. Its cognate antigen is unknown. Amplification from RNA transcripts yielded the TCR beta CDR3 regions. First-round RT-PCR with HTBI primers preceded a second-round multiplex PCR. TCRdb used MiXCR to reprocess the multiplex PCR reads, holding one entry per CDR3 protein. The repertoire holds about 740,000 distinct CDR3 sequences, with roughly two fifths as singletons. This CDR3 has 13 residues. Trimming cost V 7 bases and J 5 bases, with 17 bases left between them. Germline assignment: CDR1 DFQATT and CDR2 SNEGSKA (reference sequence). The data are from a study of Graves' ophthalmopathy and Graves' hyperthyroidism. Study-wide points: Cross-validated, the 13-signature model showed 87.88%/81.08% sensitivity/specificity, and 80%/75% in the test set.

The sequence was collected from an adult man with Graves' ophthalmopathy. The source material was peripheral blood. The chain uses TRBV20-1 and TRBJ2-5; either TRBD1 or TRBD2 may supply D (5 bases each). DNA of the CDR3: TGCAGTGTCGGCAGGGCGGGTGGGGAGACCCAGTACTTC. This gives the protein CSVGRAGGETQYF.